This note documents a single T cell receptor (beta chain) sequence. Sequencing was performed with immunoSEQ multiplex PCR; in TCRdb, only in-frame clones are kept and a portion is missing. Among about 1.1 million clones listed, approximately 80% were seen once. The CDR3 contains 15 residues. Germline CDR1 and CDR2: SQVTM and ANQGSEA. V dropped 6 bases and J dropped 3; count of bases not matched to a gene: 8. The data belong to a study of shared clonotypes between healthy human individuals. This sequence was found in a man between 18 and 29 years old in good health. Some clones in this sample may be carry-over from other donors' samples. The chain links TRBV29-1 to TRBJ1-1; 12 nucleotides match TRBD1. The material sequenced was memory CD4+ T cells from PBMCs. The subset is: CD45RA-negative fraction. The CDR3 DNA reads TGCAGCGTGGCCGGGACAGGGGGCGCGGACACTGAAGCTTTCTTT. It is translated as CSVAGTGGADTEAFF.